This TCR beta chain derives from a study of T cell changes during pregnancy in multiple sclerosis. Repertoires were generated with immunoSEQ multiplex PCR, while TCRdb's copy carries only in-frame clones and drops some. Of 72,000 or so clones detected, approximately 93% appear once; the ten largest clones hold around 2.3%. The germline CDR1 and CDR2 sequences are SQVTM and ANQGSEA. Trimming stripped 4 bases from V and 0 bases from J, with 11 bases between. The CDR3 is 14 residues long. The source of this sequence is a female donor with multiple sclerosis, enrolled in a pregnancy study. The sample here was peripheral blood, taken in the second trimester of pregnancy. The chain employs TRBV29-1 and TRBJ2-3; perhaps TRBD1 as D (5 bases). In DNA, the CDR3 is TGCAGCGTTGTGTTTGACAGAAGCACAGATACGCAGTATTTT. Its protein product is CSVVFDRSTDTQYF.